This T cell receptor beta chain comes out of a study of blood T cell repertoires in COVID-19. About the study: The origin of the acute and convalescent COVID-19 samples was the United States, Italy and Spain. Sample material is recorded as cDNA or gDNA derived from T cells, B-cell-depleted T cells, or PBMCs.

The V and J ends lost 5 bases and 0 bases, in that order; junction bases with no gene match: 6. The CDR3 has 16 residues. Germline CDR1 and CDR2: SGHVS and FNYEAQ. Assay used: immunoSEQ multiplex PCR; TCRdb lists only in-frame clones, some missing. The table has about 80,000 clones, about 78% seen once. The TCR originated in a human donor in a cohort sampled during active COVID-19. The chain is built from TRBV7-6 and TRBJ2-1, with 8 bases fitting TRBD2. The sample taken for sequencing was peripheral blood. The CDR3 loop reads CASSPPGLGSYNEQFF. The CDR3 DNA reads TGTGCCAGCAGCCCTCCGGGACTAGGCTCCTACAATGAGCAGTTCTTC. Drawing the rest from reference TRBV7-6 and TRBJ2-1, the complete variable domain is GAGVSQSPRYKVTKRGQDVALRCDPISGHVSLYWYRQALGQGPEFLTYFNYEAQQDKSGLPNDRFSAERPEGSISTLTIQRTEQRDSAMYRCASSPPGLGSYNEQFFGPGTRLTVL.